Below, 3 T cell receptor beta chains from the same sample are listed, as sequenced in a study of cytomegalovirus exposure and HLA in healthy donors. The primer mix had 60 Vbeta and 13 Jbeta primers. The assay was immunoSEQ multiplex PCR, and TCRdb's table has in-frame clones only and misses some. The table has about 140,000 clones, over 75% seen once. Sequenced sample: PBMCs. Receptor source: a man in his thirties or forties in good health.

The sample holds one count of this clone. The V gene is TRBV18, the J gene TRBJ2-7; the match to TRBD1 covers 7 bases. Unmatched junction bases numbered 7, after V lost 1 base and J lost 1 base. In germline, CDR1 is KGHSH, CDR2 LQKENI. This CDR3 is built from 16 residues. CDR3 DNA sequence: TGTGCCAGCTCACCACGCCCCGGGACAGTTTCCTACGAGCAGTACTTC. Encoded protein: CASSPRPGTVSYEQYF.

This clone has a single count. The germline gene is not matched at one end of the junction; a read error may be the cause. The J gene is TRBJ2-3, the V gene TRBV7-9; 9 bases agree with TRBD2. Germline lookup yields CDR1 SEHNR and CDR2 FQNEAQ (reference sequence). The CDR3 sequence is 14 residues long. CDR3: CSSSLGTSWDTQYF. CDR3 DNA sequence: TGTTCCAGCAGCTTGGGGACTAGCTGGGATACGCAGTATTTT.

J is TRBJ2-7 and V is TRBV2, with D unresolved. V was clipped by 6 bases and J by 0 bases, with 3 bases between them. CDR3 length equals 11 residues. Germline values: CDR1 SNHLY, CDR2 FYNNEI. CDR3 sequence reads: CASSLSYEQYF. In nucleotides, the CDR3 is TGTGCCAGCAGCCTCTCCTACGAGCAGTACTTC.